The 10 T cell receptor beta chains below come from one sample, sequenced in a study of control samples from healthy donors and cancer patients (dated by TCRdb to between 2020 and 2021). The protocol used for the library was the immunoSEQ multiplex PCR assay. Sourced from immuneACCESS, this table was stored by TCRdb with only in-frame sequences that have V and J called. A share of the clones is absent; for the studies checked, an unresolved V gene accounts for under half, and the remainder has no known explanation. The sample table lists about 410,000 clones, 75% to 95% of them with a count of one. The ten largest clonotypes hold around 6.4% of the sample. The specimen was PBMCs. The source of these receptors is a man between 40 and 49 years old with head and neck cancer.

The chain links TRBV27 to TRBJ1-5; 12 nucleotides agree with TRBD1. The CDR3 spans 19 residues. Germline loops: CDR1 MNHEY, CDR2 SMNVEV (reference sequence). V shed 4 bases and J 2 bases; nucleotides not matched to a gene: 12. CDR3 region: CASSSLGDRGRRGNQPQHF. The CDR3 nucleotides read TGTGCCAGCAGTTCTCTCGGGGACAGGGGGCGCAGGGGCAATCAGCCCCAGCATTTT.

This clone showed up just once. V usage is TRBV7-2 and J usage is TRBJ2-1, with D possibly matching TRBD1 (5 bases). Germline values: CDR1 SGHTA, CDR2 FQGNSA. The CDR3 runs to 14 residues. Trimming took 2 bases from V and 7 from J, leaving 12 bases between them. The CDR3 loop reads CASSLQGIGNEQFF. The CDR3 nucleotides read TGTGCCAGCAGCTTACAGGGAATCGGTAATGAGCAGTTCTTC.

CDR3 protein: CASSLVGPGNEKLFF. CDR3 DNA sequence: TGCGCCAGCAGCTTGGTGGGGCCAGGAAATGAAAAACTGTTTTTT. The chain has TRBV5-1 and TRBJ1-4, with a tentative D call TRBD1 (5 bases). This CDR3 is 15 amino acids long. Germline V gene lookup returns CDR1 SGHRS and CDR2 YFSETQ. Trimming stripped 0 bases from V and 5 bases from J, with 11 bases between. The variable domain in full, with the rest retrieved from reference TRBV5-1 and TRBJ1-4, is KAGVTQTPRYLIKTRGQQVTLSCSPISGHRSVSWYQQTPGQGLQFLFEYFSETQRNKGNFPGRFSGRQFSNSRSEMNVSTLELGDSALYLCASSLVGPGNEKLFFGSGTQLSVL.

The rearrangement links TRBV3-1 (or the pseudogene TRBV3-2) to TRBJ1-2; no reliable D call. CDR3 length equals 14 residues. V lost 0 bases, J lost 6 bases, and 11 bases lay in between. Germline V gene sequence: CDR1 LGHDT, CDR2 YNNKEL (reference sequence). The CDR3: CASSQDSVWDGYTF. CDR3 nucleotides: TGTGCCAGCAGCCAAGATTCAGTATGGGATGGCTACACCTTC.

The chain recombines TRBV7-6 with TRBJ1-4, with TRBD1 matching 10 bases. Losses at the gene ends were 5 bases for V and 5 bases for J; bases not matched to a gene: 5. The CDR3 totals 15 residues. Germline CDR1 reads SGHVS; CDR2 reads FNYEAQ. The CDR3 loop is CASSLTGGSNEKLFF. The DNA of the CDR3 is TGTGCCAGCAGCCTGACAGGGGGCTCGAATGAAAAACTGTTTTTT.

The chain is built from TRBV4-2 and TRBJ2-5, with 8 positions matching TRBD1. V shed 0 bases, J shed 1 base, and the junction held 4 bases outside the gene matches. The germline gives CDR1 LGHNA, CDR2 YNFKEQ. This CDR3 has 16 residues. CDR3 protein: CASSQDGTGPQETQYF. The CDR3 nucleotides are TGTGCCAGCAGCCAAGATGGGACAGGACCCCAAGAGACCCAGTACTTC.

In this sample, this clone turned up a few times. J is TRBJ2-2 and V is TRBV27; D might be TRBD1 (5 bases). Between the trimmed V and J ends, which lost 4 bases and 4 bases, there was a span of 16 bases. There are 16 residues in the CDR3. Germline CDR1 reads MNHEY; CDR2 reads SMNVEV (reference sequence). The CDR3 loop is CASSSPGMIVTGELFF. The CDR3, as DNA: TGTGCCAGCAGTTCCCCAGGGATGATCGTCACCGGGGAGCTGTTTTTT.

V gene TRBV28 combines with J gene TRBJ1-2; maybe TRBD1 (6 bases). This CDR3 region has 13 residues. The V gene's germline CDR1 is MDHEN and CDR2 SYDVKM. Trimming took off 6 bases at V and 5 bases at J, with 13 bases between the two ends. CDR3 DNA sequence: TGTGCCAGCAGACCCGGGACACCTTATGGCTACACCTTC. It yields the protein CASRPGTPYGYTF.

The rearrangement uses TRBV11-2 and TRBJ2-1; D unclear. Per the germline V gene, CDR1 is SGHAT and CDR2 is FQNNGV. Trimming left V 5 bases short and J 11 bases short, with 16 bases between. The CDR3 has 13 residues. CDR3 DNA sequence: TGTGCCAGCAGCCAAAATAGTGTTTGGCAGCAGTTCTTC. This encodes CASSQNSVWQQFF.

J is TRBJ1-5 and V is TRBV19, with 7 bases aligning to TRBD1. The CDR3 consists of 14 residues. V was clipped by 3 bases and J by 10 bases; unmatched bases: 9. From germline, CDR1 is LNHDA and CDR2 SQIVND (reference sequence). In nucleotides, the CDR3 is TGTGCCAGTAGTATCGACCGGGACAGCCTTCCCCAGCATTTT. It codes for CASSIDRDSLPQHF.